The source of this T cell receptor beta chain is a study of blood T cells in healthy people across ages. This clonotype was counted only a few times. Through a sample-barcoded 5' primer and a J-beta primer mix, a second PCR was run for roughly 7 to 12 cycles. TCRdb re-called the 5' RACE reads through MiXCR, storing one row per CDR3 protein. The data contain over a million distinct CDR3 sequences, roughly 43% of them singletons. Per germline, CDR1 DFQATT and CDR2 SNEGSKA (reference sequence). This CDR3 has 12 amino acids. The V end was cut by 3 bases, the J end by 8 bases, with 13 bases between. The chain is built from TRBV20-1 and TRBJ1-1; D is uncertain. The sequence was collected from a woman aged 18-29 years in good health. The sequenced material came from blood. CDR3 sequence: CSASLVSSEAFF. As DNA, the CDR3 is TGCAGTGCTAGTCTAGTGAGCTCGGAAGCTTTCTTT.